This T cell receptor beta chain originates from a study of blood T cells in healthy people across ages. The study's findings and limits: Age showed a roughly linear inverse relationship with TCR beta diversity per million T cells. Naive CD4+ cell counts and diversity both ran higher in long-lived than in aged donors.

Notes on this clonotype: The target antigen is unknown.

This CDR3 has 19 residues. Trimming shortened V by 1 base and J by 5 bases, and 26 bases separated the two germline ends. The germline V gene encodes CDR1 MGHDK and CDR2 SYGVNS. A second PCR, run for about 7 to 11 cycles, used a sample-barcoded 5' primer plus a J-beta primer mix. MiXCR, applied by TCRdb to the 5' RACE reads, yields one record per CDR3 protein. The data hold hundreds of thousands of distinct CDR3 sequences, with roughly 64% observed a single time. The sequencing sample was made of blood. The chain couples TRBV25-1 to TRBJ1-2; possible D gene TRBD1, 5 bases. The source is a man aged 25-45 years in good health. The CDR3 spells CASSESWAVRQGIPYGYTF. CDR3 DNA sequence: TGTGCCAGCAGTGAATCGTGGGCGGTTCGGCAGGGCATACCTTATGGCTACACCTTC.